These 21 T cell receptor beta chains originate from one sample sequenced in a study of blood T cell repertoires in COVID-19. Using immunoSEQ multiplex PCR, the repertoire was profiled, and TCRdb retains in-frame clones only, with some absent. The sample yields about 120,000 clones, 70% to 90% seen once. Sequencing used peripheral blood. All receptors derive from a man in his forties with acute or convalescent COVID-19.

The genes are TRBV5-6 and TRBJ2-3; 9 positions match TRBD2. V shed 1 base, J shed 8 bases, and the junction held 8 bases outside the gene matches. The V gene's germline CDR1 is SGHDT and CDR2 YYEEEE. This CDR3 spans 15 amino acids. The CDR3 loop reads CASSLSGRTRGTQYF. The CDR3 bases are TGTGCCAGCAGCTTGAGCGGGAGGACCAGGGGTACGCAGTATTTT.

The chain has TRBV10-3 and TRBJ1-6; D is uncertain. Germline V CDR1 and CDR2: ENHRY, SYGVKD. The CDR3 is 15 amino acids. The ends were cut back, 1 base at V and 2 bases at J, with 6 bases in the middle. The CDR3 here is CAISELVAYNSPLHF. As DNA, the CDR3 is TGTGCCATCAGTGAGTTAGTCGCCTATAATTCACCCCTCCACTTT.

The chain's CDR3 is CASSESILTSGRRDTQYF. Here the CDR3 DNA reads TGTGCCAGCAGTGAATCGATCCTAACTAGCGGGAGACGAGATACGCAGTATTTT. The rearrangement joins TRBV25-1 to TRBJ2-3; TRBD2 matches at 11 bases. The CDR3 is made up of 18 amino acids. After removal of 1 base from V and 5 bases from J, the junction contained 11 bases not matched to a gene. Germline V gene lookup returns CDR1 MGHDK and CDR2 SYGVNS.

The chain joins TRBV5-6 to TRBJ2-2; D might be TRBD1 (6 bases). V lost 4 bases and J 3 bases, leaving 16 bases between the germline ends. Germline V gene data show CDR1 as SGHDT and CDR2 as YYEEEE. The CDR3 extends over 16 amino acids. The CDR3 region is CASSTPGAEDTGELFF. The CDR3 DNA is TGTGCCAGCAGCACCCCAGGGGCAGAGGACACCGGGGAGCTGTTTTTT.

The chain employs TRBV14 and TRBJ1-5; D gene ambiguous. This CDR3 is built from 14 residues. Trimming stripped 1 base from V and 5 bases from J, with 9 bases between. The germline V gene has CDR1 SGHDN and CDR2 FVKESK. The CDR3 protein is CASSQAGRDQPQHF. The CDR3 nucleotides are TGTGCCAGCAGCCAAGCCGGGCGGGATCAGCCCCAGCATTTT.

The chain combines TRBV7-3 with TRBJ2-3, with 9 bases fitting TRBD2. Germline trimming cut 5 bases from V and 0 bases from J; bases unmatched to any gene: 3. The CDR3 is 15 amino acids. Germline CDR1 is SGHTA and CDR2 is FQGTGA. CDR3 protein: CASSKSGGSTDTQYF. The CDR3 DNA reads TGTGCCAGCAGCAAGAGCGGGGGGAGCACAGATACGCAGTATTTT.

J is TRBJ2-2 and V is TRBV5-6, with D unclear. This CDR3 has 15 amino acids. The germline gives CDR1 SGHDT, CDR2 YYEEEE. V gave up 4 bases and J gave up 6 bases, with 16 bases separating them. CDR3 residues: CASSPSRRVAGELFF. CDR3 coding DNA: TGTGCCAGCAGCCCATCCAGGCGAGTTGCCGGGGAGCTGTTTTTT.

The chain carries TRBV5-1 and TRBJ1-6, with TRBD1 as a possible D gene (5 bases). Deletions cut 0 bases from V and 6 bases from J, with 7 bases between. The CDR3 runs 14 residues. Per germline, CDR1 SGHRS and CDR2 YFSETQ. As DNA, the CDR3 is TGCGCCAGCAGCTTGGGGGGCACTAATTCACCCCTCCACTTT. Translated: CASSLGGTNSPLHF. Filled out from reference TRBV5-1 and TRBJ1-6, the complete variable domain reads KAGVTQTPRYLIKTRGQQVTLSCSPISGHRSVSWYQQTPGQGLQFLFEYFSETQRNKGNFPGRFSGRQFSNSRSEMNVSTLELGDSALYLCASSLGGTNSPLHFGNGTRLTVT.

The genes are TRBV18 and TRBJ2-2, with D possibly matching TRBD1 (5 bases). The CDR3 is made up of 15 amino acids. The V end was cut by 2 bases, the J end by 4 bases, with 11 bases between. Germline CDR1 is KGHSH and CDR2 is LQKENI. The CDR3 DNA reads TGTGCCAGCTCACCAAGTCAGGGTTTCACCGGGGAGCTGTTTTTT. It codes for CASSPSQGFTGELFF.

V gene TRBV12-5 combines with J gene TRBJ1-2; D may be TRBD1 (6 bases). V was shortened by 2 bases and J by 8 bases, with 18 bases between the two germline ends. This CDR3 contains 15 residues. The V gene's germline CDR1 is LGHNT and CDR2 FRNRAP. In DNA form, the CDR3 reads TGTGCTAGTGGTTTGTCAGGGGCGCCTTTGGGGGGCTACACCTTC. Its translation: CASGLSGAPLGGYTF.

The genes are TRBV15 and TRBJ2-5, with 11 positions matching TRBD2. The CDR3 is 16 residues long. Germline V gives CDR1 LNHNV, CDR2 YYDKDF (reference sequence). Trimming cost V 1 base and J 6 bases; bases outside gene matches: 7. Here the CDR3 reads CATSRGLAGGQKTQYF. The DNA for the CDR3 is TGTGCCACCAGCAGAGGGTTAGCGGGGGGGCAGAAGACCCAGTACTTC.

The chain couples TRBV5-1 to TRBJ2-5; tentatively, D is TRBD1 (6 bases). Trimming pared 4 bases from V and 7 bases from J, leaving 11 bases between. CDR3 length equals 12 residues. Germline CDR1 is SGHRS and CDR2 is YFSETQ. Here the CDR3 DNA reads TGCGCCAGCAGCCAACAAGGGGGGACCCAGTACTTC. Amino acid sequence: CASSQQGGTQYF.

This clone was recorded once. The genes are TRBV4-1 and TRBJ2-3; maybe TRBD1 (6 bases). Trimming pared 5 bases from V and 3 bases from J, leaving 18 bases between. The CDR3 totals 16 residues. The germline CDR1 and CDR2 sequences are MGHRA and YSYEKL. The CDR3 sequence is CASSFRTALVTDTQYF. CDR3 nucleotide sequence: TGCGCCAGCAGCTTCCGGACAGCTCTGGTTACAGATACGCAGTATTTT.

This clone was detected a few times. V is TRBV3-1 (or the pseudogene TRBV3-2) and J is TRBJ1-6; D is unresolved. The germline V gene encodes CDR1 LGHDT and CDR2 YNNKEL (reference sequence). CDR3 length: 13 amino acids. V dropped 1 base and J dropped 14 bases, with 12 bases sitting between them. This CDR3 reads CASSQVPAGALHF. In DNA, the CDR3 is TGTGCCAGCAGCCAAGTACCCGCGGGTGCCCTCCACTTT.

This clone was seen a few times. The chain couples TRBV2 to TRBJ2-7; possibly TRBD2 for D (6 bases). CDR3 length: 16 residues. Trimming removed 3 bases at V and 4 bases at J, with 19 bases between. CDR1 is SNHLY, CDR2 FYNNEI, per germline. The CDR3 is CASSEGRRGRWYEQYF. CDR3 DNA: TGTGCCAGCAGTGAGGGTCGTCGGGGGAGGTGGTACGAGCAGTACTTC.

V is TRBV10-3 and J is TRBJ2-2, with 10 bases matching TRBD2. The CDR3 runs to 14 residues. The V gene end was trimmed by 6 bases and the J gene end by 7 bases; junction bases not matched to a gene: 5. Germline-derived CDR1 and CDR2 are ENHRY and SYGVKD. CDR3 protein: CAIRYSGGNGELFF. The CDR3 bases are TGTGCCATCAGGTATAGCGGGGGGAACGGGGAGCTGTTTTTT.

The chain links TRBV4-2 to TRBJ2-3; 8 positions match TRBD2. The J segment lost 13 bases and the V segment lost 1 base, leaving 13 bases of the junction unmatched. Germline CDR1 is LGHNA and CDR2 is YNFKEQ. The CDR3 runs 15 residues. The DNA for the CDR3 is TGTGCCAGCAGCCAAGGTGAAGGGGCGGGGGGTATCGAGTATTTT. This sequence encodes CASSQGEGAGGIEYF.

The rearrangement links TRBV29-1 to TRBJ2-6, with D perhaps matching TRBD2 (5 bases). This CDR3 contains 11 residues. CDR1 is SQVTM and CDR2 is ANQGSEA in the germline V gene. V was pared by 2 bases and J by 12 bases, with 8 bases between. DNA for the CDR3: TGCAGCGTTGAAACCGCGGGCGTCCTGACTTTC. Translating it yields CSVETAGVLTF.

The chain recombines TRBV27 with TRBJ2-5, with 9 nucleotides matching TRBD1. J was trimmed by 4 bases and V by 6 bases; bases with no gene match: 3. Germline values: CDR1 MNHEY, CDR2 SMNVEV (reference sequence). There are 13 residues in the CDR3. CDR3 amino acids: CASRGTGRETQYF. The CDR3 nucleotides read TGTGCCAGCAGGGGGACAGGGAGAGAGACCCAGTACTTC.

The V call is TRBV19, the J call TRBJ1-2; TRBD1 agrees at 7 bases. CDR1 is LNHDA and CDR2 is SQIVND in the germline V gene (reference sequence). V lost 4 bases and J lost 7; bases outside the gene matches: 9. The CDR3 loop spans 14 amino acids. The CDR3 is CASSSRQGGFGYTF. For the CDR3, the DNA is TGTGCCAGTAGTAGCCGACAGGGTGGTTTTGGCTACACCTTC.

The J gene is TRBJ1-2, the V gene TRBV5-8, with 8 nucleotides matching TRBD1. The V gene's germline CDR1 is SGHTS and CDR2 YDEGEE. The length of the CDR3 is 15 residues. The V segment lost 6 bases and the J segment 5 bases; nucleotides outside the gene matches: 12. CDR3 nucleotide sequence: TGTGCCAGCACCCGGAACGGACAGGGATCATATGGCTACACCTTC. Protein product: CASTRNGQGSYGYTF.